This TCR beta chain is drawn from a study of CD8+CD57+ T cells in acquired aplastic anemia. This clonotype appeared many times. Genomic DNA templated the TCR beta VDJ and CDR3 profiling. TCRdb recomputed calls from the reads with MiXCR, one row per CDR3 protein. The sample lists about 180,000 distinct CDR3 sequences, just over 45% seen once, with 2.9% in the top ten. Trimming at V came to 7 bases and at J to 6 bases, leaving 10 bases not matched to a gene. CDR1 and CDR2 from the germline V gene are MNHNS and SASEGT. The CDR3 covers 16 residues. This clonotype was sampled from a human donor in good health. The chain couples TRBV6-1 to TRBJ1-4; 11 bases match TRBD1. The sample comprised sorted CD4+, CD8+, or CD8+CD57+ T cells (not recorded which) from PBMCs. This chain's CDR3 is CASIRTGGVSYEKLFF. CDR3 sequence (DNA): TGTGCCAGCATTAGGACAGGGGGCGTATCGTATGAAAAACTGTTTTTT.